The 28 T cell receptor beta chains below come from one sample, sequenced in a study of cytomegalovirus exposure and HLA in healthy donors. Sequenced by immunoSEQ multiplex PCR; TCRdb stores in-frame clones only, minus some. The sample comprises 71,000 or so clones, approximately 94% of which are singletons, and more than 3% rests with the top ten. Sequenced sample: PBMCs. The receptors were sampled from a woman between 18 and 30 years old in good health and CMV-seropositive.

This clone was picked up one time. The chain is built from TRBV4-1 and TRBJ1-2; D remains unclear. Germline lookup yields CDR1 MGHRA and CDR2 YSYEKL. Trimming removed 0 bases from V and 7 bases from J, with 12 bases in between. This CDR3 comprises 14 residues. The CDR3 DNA follows: TGCGCCAGCAGCCAAGATCGTACAGTCTCTGGCTACACCTTC. Encoded protein: CASSQDRTVSGYTF.

The chain carries TRBV5-1 and TRBJ2-2, with D perhaps matching TRBD2 (5 bases). Germline CDR1 is SGHRS and CDR2 is YFSETQ. The CDR3 contains 16 residues. Trimming shortened V by 1 base and J by 0 bases, and 10 bases separated the two germline ends. DNA of the CDR3: TGCGCCAGCAGCTTGAGGGCTAGCACGAACACCGGGGAGCTGTTTTTT. Translation: CASSLRASTNTGELFF.

The chain links TRBV9 to TRBJ2-3; TRBD2 matches 14 bases. With 3 bases clipped from V and 6 bases from J, the junction kept 6 bases outside the gene matches. Per germline, CDR1 SGDLS and CDR2 YYNGEE. The CDR3 is made up of 16 amino acids. CDR3 sequence (DNA): TGTGCCAGCAGCGCGGGACTAGCGGGAGTAGGGGATACGCAGTATTTT. This sequence encodes CASSAGLAGVGDTQYF.

The rearrangement uses TRBV9 and TRBJ1-1; possibly TRBD1 for D (6 bases). The CDR3 covers 13 residues. CDR1 is SGDLS and CDR2 is YYNGEE in the germline V gene. Between the trimmed V and J ends, which lost 0 bases and 7 bases, there was a span of 10 bases. CDR3 in amino acids: CASSVGGLGEAFF. The CDR3 nucleotides read TGTGCCAGCAGCGTAGGGGGGCTCGGTGAAGCTTTCTTT.

V usage is TRBV5-5 and J usage is TRBJ2-1; D unresolved. CDR1 is SGHKS and CDR2 is YYEKEE in the germline V gene (reference sequence). The CDR3 loop spans 16 amino acids. V was clipped by 2 bases and J by 3 bases, with 15 bases between them. This CDR3 is CASSFRALLSYNEQFF. The CDR3 bases are TGTGCCAGCAGCTTTCGAGCGCTACTTAGCTACAATGAGCAGTTCTTC. Supplemented by reference TRBV5-5 and TRBJ2-1, the full variable domain reads DAGVTQSPTHLIKTRGQQVTLRCSPISGHKSVSWYQQVLGQGPQFIFQYYEKEERGRGNFPDRFSARQFPNYSSELNVNALLLGDSALYLCASSFRALLSYNEQFFGPGTRLTVL.

V is TRBV7-9 and J is TRBJ2-1; the D gene is possibly TRBD2 (6 bases). The CDR3 runs to 17 residues. Germline-derived CDR1 and CDR2 are SEHNR and FQNEAQ (reference sequence). Between the trimmed V and J ends, which lost 3 bases and 6 bases, there was a span of 21 bases. CDR3 DNA: TGTGCCAGCAGCTTTGTTCCTAGCGCCGCCCCTTCCAATGAGCAGTTCTTC. Translated, it gives CASSFVPSAAPSNEQFF.

This sequence joins TRBV18 and TRBJ1-2; D ambiguous. Trimming stripped 0 bases from V and 3 bases from J, with 5 bases between. The germline V gene encodes CDR1 KGHSH and CDR2 LQKENI. The CDR3 loop spans 13 amino acids. The CDR3 protein is CASSPPSDYGYTF. The CDR3 DNA reads as TGTGCCAGCTCACCACCGTCGGACTATGGCTACACCTTC.

V usage is TRBV25-1 and J usage is TRBJ2-5, with D perhaps TRBD2 (7 bases). The germline V gene encodes CDR1 MGHDK and CDR2 SYGVNS. The CDR3 has 15 residues. Trimming cost V 5 bases and J 2 bases, with 15 bases left between them. CDR3 sequence (DNA): TGTGCCAGCAGTCCCCGGGGGGCGGATCAAGAGACCCAGTACTTC. Protein: CASSPRGADQETQYF.

This clone was found once. The chain is built from TRBV7-2 and TRBJ2-1; D possibly corresponds to TRBD2 (7 bases). CDR3 size: 13 residues. The ends were cut back, 11 bases at V and 3 bases at J, with 14 bases in the middle. Looked up from germline, CDR1 is SGHTA and CDR2 is FQGNSA. The CDR3 nucleotides read TGTGCCTCTGGAAGGGGGGGCTACAATGAGCAGTTCTTC. It codes for CASGRGGYNEQFF. The full variable domain, its missing parts supplied by reference TRBV7-2 and TRBJ2-1, is GAGVSQSPSNKVTEKGKDVELRCDPISGHTALYWYRQSLGQGLEFLIYFQGNSAPDKSGLPSDRFSAERTGGSVSTLTIQRTQQEDSAVYLCASGRGGYNEQFFGPGTRLTVL.

V usage is TRBV18 and J usage is TRBJ1-3, with D unclear. The CDR3 has 16 amino acids. Germline V gene sequence: CDR1 KGHSH, CDR2 LQKENI. V lost 0 bases and J 0 bases, leaving 9 bases between the germline ends. The CDR3 is CASSPPSGPSGNTIYF. The CDR3 DNA reads TGTGCCAGCTCACCACCGTCAGGTCCCTCTGGAAACACCATATATTTT. The whole variable domain, remainder taken from reference TRBV18 and TRBJ1-3, is NAGVMQNPRHLVRRRGQEARLRCSPMKGHSHVYWYRQLPEEGLKFMVYLQKENIIDESGMPKERFSAEFPKEGPSILRIQQVVRGDSAAYFCASSPPSGPSGNTIYFGEGSWLTVV.

The chain has TRBV5-6 and TRBJ2-5; the match to TRBD2 covers 14 bases. J lost 2 bases, V lost 2 bases, and 2 bases had no gene match. Germline CDR1 SGHDT, CDR2 YYEEEE. The length of the CDR3 is 16 residues. The CDR3: CASSFRTSGGQETQYF. The CDR3 region has the DNA TGTGCCAGCAGCTTTAGGACTAGCGGGGGGCAAGAGACCCAGTACTTC.

This rearrangement joins TRBV7-9 to TRBJ1-4; D gene uncertain. The V and J ends lost 3 bases and 7 bases respectively, with 12 bases between them. Germline values: CDR1 SEHNR, CDR2 FQNEAQ (reference sequence). The CDR3 extends over 14 amino acids. This CDR3 reads CASSFFREGEKLFF. The DNA for the CDR3 is TGTGCCAGCAGCTTCTTTCGGGAGGGTGAAAAACTGTTTTTT.

The V and J genes are TRBV30 and TRBJ1-1, with D perhaps TRBD1 (5 bases). The CDR3 extends over 13 amino acids. Germline CDR1 is GTSNPN and CDR2 is SVGIG (reference sequence). Here the CDR3 reads CAETQGMNTEAFF. CDR3 nucleotides: TGTGCAGAGACGCAGGGAATGAACACTGAAGCTTTCTTT.

The genes are TRBV15 and TRBJ2-6, with D perhaps TRBD1 (6 bases). The CDR3 has 17 amino acids. V lost 8 bases and J 0 bases, leaving 17 bases between the germline ends. Germline CDR1 LNHNV, CDR2 YYDKDF (reference sequence). CDR3 protein: CATRRTVDDSGANVLTF. The CDR3 DNA follows: TGTGCCACCCGAAGGACAGTAGATGACTCTGGGGCCAACGTCCTGACTTTC.

The chain links TRBV21-1 to TRBJ2-1; whether TRBD2, the table's D call, matches the DNA was not checked. TRBV21-1 corresponds to a pseudogene. The length of the CDR3 is 18 residues. The CDR3 bases are TGTGCCAGCAGCAAACGGGGGAAGGTGGCGGGAGGCCGTGATGAGCAGTTCTTC. It yields the protein CASSKRGKVAGGRDEQFF.

This chain uses TRBV29-1 with TRBJ1-2; 11 positions match TRBD1. After removal of 6 bases from V and 2 bases from J, the junction contained 5 bases not matched to a gene. The CDR3 extends over 14 amino acids. CDR1 and CDR2 from the germline V gene are SQVTM and ANQGSEA. Here the CDR3 DNA reads TGCAGCGTCAGCAGGGACAGGGGGAACTATGGCTACACCTTC. Translation gives CSVSRDRGNYGYTF. The variable domain in full, with the rest retrieved from reference TRBV29-1 and TRBJ1-2, is SAVISQKPSRDICQRGTSLTIQCQVDSQVTMMFWYRQQPGQSLTLIATANQGSEATYESGFVIDKFPISRPNLTFSTLTVSNMSPEDSSIYLCSVSRDRGNYGYTFGSGTRLTVV.

The J gene is TRBJ1-1, the V gene TRBV15, with D possibly being TRBD1 (5 bases). Per germline, CDR1 LNHNV and CDR2 YYDKDF (reference sequence). V lost 1 base to trimming and J lost 4 bases, with 16 bases between them. This CDR3 is built from 16 residues. As DNA, the CDR3 is TGTGCCACCAGCAGAGCACAGGCGACCTGGGGCACTGAAGCTTTCTTT. Its translation is CATSRAQATWGTEAFF.

The chain combines TRBV19 with TRBJ2-6, with 8 positions matching TRBD2. V trimming: 10 bases; J trimming: 2 bases; junction bases outside the gene matches: 16. This CDR3 has 18 amino acids. Per the germline V gene, CDR1 is LNHDA and CDR2 is SQIVND (reference sequence). The CDR3 coding sequence is TGTGCCACTGACGGGGGGGGGCGCTCGGGGGCTGGGGCCAACGTCCTGACTTTC. Amino acid sequence: CATDGGGRSGAGANVLTF.

This clone was counted a single time. The chain employs TRBV19 and TRBJ2-4, with D tentatively TRBD2 (5 bases). This CDR3 has 14 amino acids. The V end was cut by 8 bases, the J end by 1 base, with 12 bases between. The germline gives CDR1 LNHDA, CDR2 SQIVND (reference sequence). The CDR3 protein is CASVQPGAKNIQYF. CDR3 coding DNA: TGTGCCAGTGTGCAGCCGGGGGCCAAAAACATTCAGTACTTC.

This chain joins TRBV6-5 and TRBJ2-3; the match to TRBD1 covers 7 bases. V dropped 1 base and J dropped 2; count of bases not matched to a gene: 3. Germline CDR1 reads MNHEY; CDR2 reads SVGAGI. The CDR3 runs to 15 residues. Here the CDR3 DNA reads TGTGCCAGCAGTTACTACGGGACAGACACAGATACGCAGTATTTT. Its protein is CASSYYGTDTDTQYF.

The chain recombines TRBV19 with TRBJ1-2, with no clear D. Between the trimmed V and J ends, which lost 2 bases and 0 bases, there was a span of 7 bases. There are 14 residues in the CDR3. Germline CDR1 LNHDA, CDR2 SQIVND (reference sequence). The CDR3: CASSIQSSNYGYTF. CDR3 bases: TGTGCCAGTAGTATACAGTCTTCTAACTATGGCTACACCTTC.

V usage is TRBV10-2 and J usage is TRBJ2-7; 8 positions agree with TRBD1. The length of the CDR3 is 17 residues. From germline, CDR1 is WSHSY and CDR2 SAAADI. After removal of 6 bases from V and 2 bases from J, the junction contained 15 bases not matched to a gene. CDR3 DNA sequence: TGCGCCAGCAGCGAGCCCCTTGTCGGGACAGGTACCTACGAGCAGTACTTC. Protein: CASSEPLVGTGTYEQYF.

The chain employs TRBV7-9 and TRBJ1-2; 11 positions match TRBD1. V lost 2 bases and J lost 3; bases outside the gene matches: 11. Germline V gene lookup returns CDR1 SEHNR and CDR2 FQNEAQ (reference sequence). CDR3 length: 18 residues. CDR3: CASSLTNIRDRGDYGYTF. DNA for the CDR3: TGTGCCAGCAGCTTAACGAATATTCGGGACAGGGGGGACTATGGCTACACCTTC.

The chain couples TRBV4-2 to TRBJ1-1; D unresolved. Trimming removed 0 bases at V and 5 bases at J, with 13 bases between. The CDR3 extends over 15 amino acids. The germline V gene encodes CDR1 LGHNA and CDR2 YNFKEQ. CDR3 coding DNA: TGTGCCAGCAGCCAAGATAGAGGGTCGGATACTGAAGCTTTCTTT. Translated, it gives CASSQDRGSDTEAFF.

The CDR3 DNA reads TGTGCCAGCAGCTTAGTGAACACCCCCACAGATACGCAGTATTTT. It yields the protein CASSLVNTPTDTQYF. This sequence joins TRBV7-9 and TRBJ2-3; no firm D call. The germline V gene has CDR1 SEHNR and CDR2 FQNEAQ (reference sequence). This CDR3 region has 15 residues. V shed 1 base and J shed 2 bases, with 10 bases lying between them. The entire variable domain, with the rest obtained from reference TRBV7-9 and TRBJ2-3, is as follows: DTGVSQNPRHKITKRGQNVTFRCDPISEHNRLYWYRQTLGQGPEFLTYFQNEAQLEKSRLLSDRFSAERPKGSFSTLEIQRTEQGDSAMYLCASSLVNTPTDTQYFGPGTRLTVL.

This chain joins TRBV6-5 and TRBJ2-3, with 7 bases identical to TRBD1. Germline V CDR1 and CDR2: MNHEY, SVGAGI. The CDR3 is 16 amino acids. V trimming: 2 bases; J trimming: 0 bases; junction bases outside the gene matches: 5. The CDR3: CASSYGGQTSTDTQYF. The DNA for the CDR3 is TGTGCCAGCAGTTACGGGGGACAGACTAGCACAGATACGCAGTATTTT.

The chain uses TRBV9 and TRBJ1-5; 7 bases map to TRBD1. Germline CDR1 and CDR2: SGDLS and YYNGEE. CDR3 length: 15 residues. With V trimmed by 3 bases and J by 4 bases, 7 bases remained unmatched. CDR3 bases: TGTGCCAGCAGCGGGACAGGAGCCCCGAATCAGCCCCAGCATTTT. Translation gives CASSGTGAPNQPQHF.

The chain employs TRBV7-3 and TRBJ2-7; D possibly corresponds to TRBD2 (6 bases). Germline V gene sequence: CDR1 SGHTA, CDR2 FQGTGA. Trimming stripped 2 bases from V and 6 bases from J, with 11 bases between. The CDR3 runs to 13 residues. CDR3 nucleotides: TGTGCCAGCAGCTTAGGGGGGACTTCCGAGCAGTACTTC. It yields the protein CASSLGGTSEQYF.